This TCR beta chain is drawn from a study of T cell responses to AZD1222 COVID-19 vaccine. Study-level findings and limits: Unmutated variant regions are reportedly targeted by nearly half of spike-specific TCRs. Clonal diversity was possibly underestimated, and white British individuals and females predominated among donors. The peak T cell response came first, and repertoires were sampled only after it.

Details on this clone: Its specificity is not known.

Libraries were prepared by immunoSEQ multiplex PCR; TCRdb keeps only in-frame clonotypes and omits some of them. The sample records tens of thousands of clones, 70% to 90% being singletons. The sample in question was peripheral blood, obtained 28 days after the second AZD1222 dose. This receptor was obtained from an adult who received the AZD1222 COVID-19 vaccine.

The CDR3 is CASSYSITEAFF. DNA for the CDR3: TGTGCCAGCAGTTACTCGATCACTGAAGCTTTCTTT. The chain joins TRBV6-2 or TRBV6-3 to TRBJ1-1; D is uncertain. This CDR3 is 12 amino acids long. The germline V gene has CDR1 MNHEY and CDR2 SVGEGT. V was shortened by 0 bases and J by 4 bases, with 3 bases between the two germline ends.